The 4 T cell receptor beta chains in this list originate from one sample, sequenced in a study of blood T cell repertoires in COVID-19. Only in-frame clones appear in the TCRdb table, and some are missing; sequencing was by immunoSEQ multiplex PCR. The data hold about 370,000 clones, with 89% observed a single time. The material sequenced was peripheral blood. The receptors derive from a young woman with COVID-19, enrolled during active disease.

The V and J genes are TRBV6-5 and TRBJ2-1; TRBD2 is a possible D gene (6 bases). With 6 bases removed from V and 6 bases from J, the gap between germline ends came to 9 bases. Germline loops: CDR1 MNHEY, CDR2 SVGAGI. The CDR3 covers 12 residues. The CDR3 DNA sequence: TGTGCCAGCAGGCGGGGTGGCAATGAGCAGTTCTTC. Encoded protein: CASRRGGNEQFF.

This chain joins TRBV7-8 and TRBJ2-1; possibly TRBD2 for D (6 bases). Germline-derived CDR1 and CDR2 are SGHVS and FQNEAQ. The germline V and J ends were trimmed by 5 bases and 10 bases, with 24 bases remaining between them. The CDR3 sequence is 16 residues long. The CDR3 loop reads CASSGPSVALVPEQFF. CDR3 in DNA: TGTGCCAGCAGCGGGCCTAGCGTTGCGTTGGTACCCGAGCAGTTCTTC.

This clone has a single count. CDR3 in amino acids: CASSLYGVMSGYTF. For the CDR3, the DNA is TGTGCCAGCAGCTTGTACGGGGTCATGAGTGGCTACACCTTC. The genes are TRBV5-4 and TRBJ1-2; D is uncertain. The CDR3 runs 14 residues. Germline CDR1 and CDR2: SGHNT and YYREEE (reference sequence). The V and J ends lost 1 base and 7 bases respectively, with 14 bases between them.

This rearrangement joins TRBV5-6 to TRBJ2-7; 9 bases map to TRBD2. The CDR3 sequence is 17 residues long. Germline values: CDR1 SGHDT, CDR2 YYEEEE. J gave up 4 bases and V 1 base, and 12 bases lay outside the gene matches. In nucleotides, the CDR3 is TGTGCCAGCAGCTTGATTGGGGCGGGAGGGTTCTTGTACGAGCAGTACGTC. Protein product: CASSLIGAGGFLYEQYV.